The next 14 T cell receptor beta chains were all read from a single sample in a study of cytomegalovirus exposure and HLA in healthy donors. In the PCR, 60 Vbeta and 13 Jbeta primers were used. TCRdb's table, derived via immunoSEQ multiplex PCR, lists solely in-frame clones and lacks some. The sample lists fewer than 200,000 clones; over 70% were seen once. Sample: PBMCs. These receptors all come from a male donor in good health and CMV-seropositive.

The chain uses TRBV5-1 and TRBJ2-3; 13 bases line up with TRBD2. J gave up 0 bases and V 3 bases, and 7 bases lay outside the gene matches. The CDR3 has 18 amino acids. Germline V gene data show CDR1 as SGHRS and CDR2 as YFSETQ. The CDR3 loop is CASSSRLAGGLSTDTQYF. CDR3 DNA sequence: TGCGCCAGCAGCTCCCGACTAGCGGGGGGACTTAGCACAGATACGCAGTATTTT.

This chain connects TRBV6-1 to TRBJ2-3; D not certain. Trimming removed 0 bases from V and 7 bases from J, with 11 bases in between. This CDR3 contains 14 residues. Germline V gene lookup returns CDR1 MNHNS and CDR2 SASEGT. The CDR3 DNA reads as TGTGCCAGCAGTGAAGCCTTGGTAGTAAATACGCAGTATTTT. As protein: CASSEALVVNTQYF.

V usage is TRBV10-2 and J usage is TRBJ2-1; tentative D call: TRBD2 (6 bases). CDR3 length: 15 residues. Germline loops: CDR1 WSHSY, CDR2 SAAADI. V was shortened by 4 bases and J by 4 bases, with 14 bases between the two germline ends. The CDR3 loop reads CASSVYGGPYNEQFF. CDR3 coding DNA: TGCGCCAGCAGTGTTTACGGGGGTCCTTACAATGAGCAGTTCTTC.

This clone has just a few counts. This chain links TRBV6-5 with TRBJ2-1, with D possibly TRBD2 on 8 matching bases. The CDR3 has 16 amino acids. The germline V and J ends were trimmed by 2 bases and 5 bases, with 16 bases remaining between them. Germline assignment: CDR1 MNHEY and CDR2 SVGAGI. The CDR3 coding sequence is TGTGCCAGCAGTTACAGGGGGCGGGGGGAAGACAATGAGCAGTTCTTC. This translates into CASSYRGRGEDNEQFF.

J is TRBJ1-3 and V is TRBV6-5; D gene uncertain. V dropped 2 bases and J dropped 0 bases, with 8 bases sitting between them. Germline assignment: CDR1 MNHEY and CDR2 SVGAGI. CDR3 size: 15 residues. The CDR3 region is CASSYEGISGNTIYF. The CDR3 region has the DNA TGTGCCAGCAGTTACGAGGGAATCTCTGGAAACACCATATATTTT.

Ten or more counts support this clone. This chain links TRBV10-1 with TRBJ2-7; TRBD2 aligns across 13 bases. Trimming at V came to 0 bases and at J to 4 bases, leaving 0 bases not matched to a gene. CDR1 WNHNN and CDR2 SYGVQD come from the germline V gene (reference sequence). The CDR3 totals 15 residues. The CDR3 reads CASSESTSGGYEQYF. The DNA for the CDR3 is TGCGCCAGCAGTGAGTCGACTAGCGGGGGGTACGAGCAGTACTTC.

The rearrangement links TRBV2 to TRBJ1-4, with 7 nucleotides matching TRBD1. The ends lost 5 bases at V and 3 bases at J; junction bases unmatched: 3. The CDR3 sequence is 14 residues long. Germline V CDR1 and CDR2: SNHLY, FYNNEI. CDR3 sequence: CASSRQGANEKLFF. The CDR3 nucleotides are TGTGCCAGCAGTAGACAGGGCGCTAATGAAAAACTGTTTTTT.

The rearrangement links TRBV19 to TRBJ2-1; 8 bases are shared with TRBD2. Germline CDR1 LNHDA, CDR2 SQIVND (reference sequence). Losses at the gene ends were 7 bases for V and 10 bases for J; bases not matched to a gene: 6. The CDR3 is 12 residues long. The DNA for the CDR3 is TGTGCCAGTACCCCAACGGGGGGGGAGCAGTTCTTC. It encodes CASTPTGGEQFF.

The J gene is TRBJ1-1, the V gene TRBV11-3; D not resolved. Per the germline V gene, CDR1 is SGHNT and CDR2 is YENEEA. V was cut by 0 bases and J by 6 bases, with 8 bases left in between. The CDR3 covers 13 residues. CDR3 sequence: CASSLDQEAEAFF. The CDR3 nucleotides are TGTGCCAGCAGCTTAGATCAAGAGGCTGAAGCTTTCTTT.

The chain combines TRBV5-4 with TRBJ2-5; TRBD2 agrees at 8 bases. Trimming at V came to 2 bases and at J to 5 bases, leaving 2 bases not matched to a gene. The CDR3 runs 13 residues. The germline gives CDR1 SGHNT, CDR2 YYREEE (reference sequence). DNA for the CDR3: TGTGCCAGCAGCTTAGTAGCGGGGGAGACCCAGTACTTC. Encoded protein: CASSLVAGETQYF.

CDR3 bases: TGTGCCTGGACCCTCCAGGGAAGCACTGAAGCTTTCTTT. This codes for CAWTLQGSTEAFF. The gene calls are TRBV30 and TRBJ1-1; a weak D match, TRBD1 (5 bases). V gave up 4 bases and J gave up 4 bases, with 13 bases separating them. The CDR3 contains 13 residues. From germline, CDR1 is GTSNPN and CDR2 SVGIG (reference sequence).

The genes are TRBV5-6 and TRBJ1-6; 10 bases are shared with TRBD1. V lost 3 bases and J lost 7; bases outside the gene matches: 7. The CDR3 spans 16 residues. CDR1 and CDR2 (germline): SGHDT, YYEEEE. CDR3 in DNA: TGTGCCAGCAGCTGGGGGACAGGGGAGGCCAATTCACCCCTCCACTTT. This gives the protein CASSWGTGEANSPLHF.

This chain connects TRBV5-1 to TRBJ2-7, with TRBD1 identical over 8 bases. Germline-derived CDR1 and CDR2 are SGHRS and YFSETQ. This CDR3 has 15 amino acids. The V gene end was trimmed by 4 bases and the J gene end by 5 bases; junction bases not matched to a gene: 11. CDR3 protein: CASSGRTGLNDEQYF. CDR3 nucleotides: TGCGCCAGCAGCGGTAGGACAGGGTTAAACGACGAGCAGTACTTC.

This chain joins TRBV6-4 and TRBJ1-2; maybe TRBD1 (5 bases). V was pared by 2 bases and J by 3 bases, with 16 bases between. Germline CDR1 MRHNA, CDR2 SNTAGT. This CDR3 spans 16 amino acids. This CDR3 is CASSDPREDKHYGYTF. The CDR3 DNA sequence: TGTGCCAGCAGTGACCCCAGAGAGGACAAGCACTATGGCTACACCTTC.